This is a list of T cell receptor beta chains from one sample in a study of lymphopenia after photon versus proton radiotherapy. TCRdb's copy holds only in-frame clones and misses some; the assay was immunoSEQ multiplex PCR. The profile shows around 59,000 clones, 70% to 85% of them singletons. The sequencing used peripheral blood, collected from a patient treated with proton-based radiotherapy. Receptors originate from a man in his sixties with pancreatic cancer. The CDR3 runs from the conserved cysteine through the conserved F or W. D genes are given only for firm matches. Expanded clones are given a class, and other clones once, few, many or no size at all.

D: TRBD1; V: TRBV7-9; J: TRBJ2-2; size: -; DNA: TGTGCCAGCAGCCCCGGGACAGGGAACACCGGGGAGCTGTTTTTT; CDR3: CASSPGTGNTGELFF
D: -; V: TRBV5-6; J: TRBJ1-1; size: few; DNA: TGTGCCAGCAGCTTGGGCGGGGTTGGAGCTTTCTTT; CDR3: CASSLGGVGAFF
D: TRBD2; V: TRBV19; J: TRBJ2-2; size: -; DNA: TGTGCCAGTAGTCGGGGGGATACGAACACCGGGGAGCTGTTTTTT; CDR3: CASSRGDTNTGELFF
D: -; V: TRBV2; J: TRBJ1-5; size: -; DNA: TGTGCCAGCGAGGGACAACCAGCGAATCAGCCCCAGCATTTT; CDR3: CASEGQPANQPQHF
D: TRBD1; V: TRBV19; J: TRBJ1-6; size: -; DNA: TGTGCCAGTAGTCCCACAGGGGGTCCTAATTCACCCCTCCACTTT; CDR3: CASSPTGGPNSPLHF
D: TRBD2; V: TRBV4-3; J: TRBJ2-1; size: once; DNA: TGCGCCAGCAGCCAACGGACTTTAGGACCGGGACTAGCGGGAGCCTCGGGAAATGAGCAGTTCTTC; CDR3: CASSQRTLGPGLAGASGNEQFF
D: TRBD2; V: TRBV7-2; J: TRBJ2-2; size: -; DNA: TGTGCCAGCAGCCCGGGACTAGCGGGAGGGCCCTCTATGGGGGAGCTGTTTTTT; CDR3: CASSPGLAGGPSMGELFF
D: -; V: TRBV5-6; J: TRBJ2-1; size: -; DNA: TGTGCCAGCAGCGTCGCCTACAATGAGCAGTTCTTC; CDR3: CASSVAYNEQFF
D: -; V: TRBV7-8; J: TRBJ2-5; size: -; DNA: TGTGCCAGCAGCTTTAACCCCGGGTTAGAGACCCAGTACTTC; CDR3: CASSFNPGLETQYF
D: TRBD2; V: TRBV4-3; J: TRBJ2-2; size: -; DNA: TGCGCCAGCAGCCTAAAGGCCGGGACTAGCGGTTCGAACACCGGGGAGCTGTTTTTT; CDR3: CASSLKAGTSGSNTGELFF
D: TRBD1; V: TRBV5-8; J: TRBJ2-2; size: -; DNA: TGTGCCAGCAGCTCTGGGACAGGGATCTACACCGGGGAGCTGTTTTTT; CDR3: CASSSGTGIYTGELFF
D: -; V: TRBV14; J: TRBJ1-1; size: once; DNA: TGTGCCAGCAGCCAAGACTACAGTCTGAACACTGAAGCTTTCTTT; CDR3: CASSQDYSLNTEAFF
D: TRBD2; V: TRBV6-5; J: TRBJ2-1; size: -; DNA: TGTGCCAGCAGCCCGGGACTAGCGGGAGTCTATGAGCAGTTCTTC; CDR3: CASSPGLAGVYEQFF
D: -; V: TRBV18; J: TRBJ1-3; size: -; DNA: TGTGCCAGCTCACCCACCCTAAACTCCCTTACAGGCTCTGGAAACACCATATATTTT; CDR3: CASSPTLNSLTGSGNTIYF
D: -; V: TRBV4-2; J: TRBJ1-5; size: -; DNA: TGTGCCAGCAGCCAGGGTAACCGGGTCAATAATCAGCCCCAGCATTTT; CDR3: CASSQGNRVNNQPQHF
D: TRBD1; V: TRBV25-1; J: TRBJ1-6; size: -; DNA: TGTGCCAGCATCGGGACAGGGCGTTATTCACCCCTCCACTTT; CDR3: CASIGTGRYSPLHF
D: -; V: TRBV6-6; J: TRBJ2-1; size: once; DNA: TGTGCCAGCAGTTACGGAGGTAGCCTACATGAGCAGTTCTTC; CDR3: CASSYGGSLHEQFF
D: -; V: TRBV18; J: TRBJ2-3; size: -; DNA: TGTGCCAGCTCACCACGCGGCAGTAGCACAGATACGCAGTATTTT; CDR3: CASSPRGSSTDTQYF
D: TRBD1; V: TRBV28; J: TRBJ2-2; size: -; DNA: TGTGCCAGCAGTTTGGGACAGGGTAACACCGGGGAGCTGTTTTTT; CDR3: CASSLGQGNTGELFF
D: TRBD2; V: TRBV27; J: TRBJ2-7; size: once; DNA: TGTGCCAGCAGAAAGACTAGCGGGAGTTCCTACGAGCAGTACTTC; CDR3: CASRKTSGSSYEQYF
D: -; V: TRBV29-1; J: TRBJ1-4; size: -; DNA: TGCGTGGGCGGAAGGCTACCCGGGGAAAAACTGTTTTTT; CDR3: CVGGRLPGEKLFF
D: -; V: TRBV7-2; J: TRBJ2-1; size: once; DNA: TGTGCCAGCAGCATGCGGTACAATGAGCAGTTCTTC; CDR3: CASSMRYNEQFF
D: TRBD1; V: TRBV29-1; J: TRBJ1-2; size: -; DNA: TGCAGCGTTGGTGCGGGACAGGGGGTGAGTGGCTACACCTTC; CDR3: CSVGAGQGVSGYTF
D: TRBD1; V: TRBV5-1; J: TRBJ2-1; size: -; DNA: TGCGCCAGCAGCGACGGACAGGGGAGCTCCTACAATGAGCAGTTCTTC; CDR3: CASSDGQGSSYNEQFF
D: -; V: TRBV6-5; J: TRBJ1-2; size: -; DNA: TGTGCCAGCAGTGGAAGGGACAACTATGGCTACACCTTC; CDR3: CASSGRDNYGYTF
D: TRBD1; V: TRBV30; J: TRBJ1-2; size: -; DNA: TGTGCCTGGAGCGGACAGGGTGTGGGGTATGGCTACACCTTC; CDR3: CAWSGQGVGYGYTF
D: -; V: TRBV6-4; J: TRBJ2-3; size: once; DNA: TGTGCCAGCAGGGACCACACAGATACGCAGTATTTT; CDR3: CASRDHTDTQYF
D: -; V: TRBV7-3; J: TRBJ2-2; size: -; DNA: TGTGCCAGCAGCTTAGGGACTGCGAACACCGGGGAGCTGTTTTTT; CDR3: CASSLGTANTGELFF
D: TRBD1; V: TRBV15; J: TRBJ2-3; size: -; DNA: TGTGCCACCAGCAGACGGACAGGGAGAACTGGTACAGATACGCAGTATTTT; CDR3: CATSRRTGRTGTDTQYF
D: -; V: TRBV18; J: TRBJ1-4; size: -; DNA: TGTGCCAGCTCACCACGTAAGGGGAATGAAAAACTGTTTTTT; CDR3: CASSPRKGNEKLFF
D: -; V: TRBV28; J: TRBJ1-4; size: -; DNA: TGTGCCAGCAGTTTACGGGGGTGGGACGAAAAACTGTTTTTT; CDR3: CASSLRGWDEKLFF
D: TRBD1; V: TRBV29-1; J: TRBJ2-7; size: once; DNA: TGCAGCTCTCAGGACAGGGGGCTCGAGCAGTACTTC; CDR3: CSSQDRGLEQYF
D: TRBD2; V: TRBV6-1; J: TRBJ2-2; size: -; DNA: TGTGCCAGCAGTGCTAGCGGGAGGGACACCGGGGAGCTGTTTTTT; CDR3: CASSASGRDTGELFF
D: -; V: TRBV28; J: TRBJ1-5; size: -; DNA: TGTGCCAGCAGTCCACTACCCCCGGGTTCTGCGCCCCAGCATTTT; CDR3: CASSPLPPGSAPQHF
D: TRBD2; V: TRBV4-1; J: TRBJ2-5; size: -; DNA: TGCGCCAGCAGCCAAGATCCCCCGGGAGGGGAGACCCAGTACTTC; CDR3: CASSQDPPGGETQYF
D: -; V: TRBV5-4; J: TRBJ1-2; size: -; DNA: TGTGCCAGCAGCCTGGAAGAGATTCAATATGGCTACACCTTC; CDR3: CASSLEEIQYGYTF
D: TRBD1; V: TRBV18; J: TRBJ2-5; size: -; DNA: TGTGCCAGCTCACCCCGGACAGGGGTTCAAGAGACCCAGTACTTC; CDR3: CASSPRTGVQETQYF
D: TRBD2; V: TRBV28; J: TRBJ2-3; size: once; DNA: TGTGCCAGCAGTGGGGAGGAAGCGGGAGCTATAGATACGCAGTATTTT; CDR3: CASSGEEAGAIDTQYF
D: -; V: TRBV19; J: TRBJ2-7; size: -; DNA: TGTGCCAGTAGTATAAGGCCAGGGAGCGACGAGCAGTACTTC; CDR3: CASSIRPGSDEQYF
D: -; V: TRBV6-5; J: TRBJ1-1; size: -; DNA: TGTGCCAGCACCCCAACAGGGACCGAGACTGAAGCTTTCTTT; CDR3: CASTPTGTETEAFF
D: -; V: TRBV28; J: TRBJ2-7; size: few; DNA: TGTGCCAGCAAAAGTGGGGCCGAGCAGTACTTC; CDR3: CASKSGAEQYF
D: TRBD2; V: TRBV15; J: TRBJ2-1; size: -; DNA: TGTGCCACCAGAACGGGTAGGCGAGCGGGAGTAAATGAGCAGTTCTTC; CDR3: CATRTGRRAGVNEQFF
D: TRBD1; V: TRBV29-1; J: TRBJ1-1; size: once; DNA: TGCAGCGTTGAAACGCGGGCAGGGGGCGCCTACACTGAAGCTTTCTTT; CDR3: CSVETRAGGAYTEAFF
D: TRBD1; V: TRBV18; J: TRBJ1-5; size: -; DNA: TGTGCCAGCTCACCACTCCCGATTGGGACAGGCAATCAGCCCCAGCATTTT; CDR3: CASSPLPIGTGNQPQHF
D: -; V: TRBV2; J: TRBJ2-1; size: -; DNA: TGTGCCAGCAGTGTCATGCTGCGAGCGGGCCCTTACAATGAGCAGTTCTTC; CDR3: CASSVMLRAGPYNEQFF
D: -; V: TRBV6-1; J: TRBJ2-2; size: -; DNA: TGTGCCAGCAGTGTAGCTGGCGGGGAGCTGTTTTTT; CDR3: CASSVAGGELFF
D: -; V: TRBV7-3; J: TRBJ1-4; size: -; DNA: TGTGCCAGCAGCTTGGGAGTAGGGGAAAAACTGTTTTTT; CDR3: CASSLGVGEKLFF
D: TRBD1; V: TRBV11-3; J: TRBJ2-2; size: -; DNA: TGTGCCATCCTCATCGAAGGGGGCCCCGGGGAGCTGTTTTTT; CDR3: CAILIEGGPGELFF
D: -; V: TRBV6-5; J: TRBJ1-4; size: -; DNA: TGTGCCAGCAGTGCCGATTTTCGGGGTGACGAAAAACTGTTTTTT; CDR3: CASSADFRGDEKLFF
D: -; V: TRBV30; J: TRBJ2-1; size: -; DNA: TGTGCCTGGAGTGTAAGCTATGAGCAGTTCTTC; CDR3: CAWSVSYEQFF
D: TRBD2; V: TRBV14; J: TRBJ2-1; size: -; DNA: TGTGCCAGCAGCCACCCGACTAGCGGGAGTGAGCAGTTCTTC; CDR3: CASSHPTSGSEQFF
D: -; V: TRBV11-3; J: TRBJ2-3; size: -; DNA: TGTGCCAGCAGCTTAGCGCGGGGCACAGATACGCAGTATTTT; CDR3: CASSLARGTDTQYF
D: TRBD2; V: TRBV6-1; J: TRBJ2-1; size: -; DNA: TGTGCCAGCACCCCGGAAGGACTAGTACACAATGAGCAGTTCTTC; CDR3: CASTPEGLVHNEQFF
D: TRBD1; V: TRBV15; J: TRBJ2-7; size: -; DNA: TGTGCCACCAGCGGGGACAGGGGACGTCACGAGCAGTACTTC; CDR3: CATSGDRGRHEQYF